Shown below are 28 T cell receptor beta chains from a single sample sequenced in a study of T cell changes during pregnancy in multiple sclerosis. Clones were read by immunoSEQ multiplex PCR, and TCRdb kept only the in-frame ones, dropping some. This table has 60,000 to 70,000 clones, 75% to 95% appearing once. Source: peripheral blood, taken after pregnancy. The receptor source for this set is a female donor in good health, enrolled as a control in a pregnancy study.

This clone came up once. V is TRBV6-4 and J is TRBJ2-2, with D possibly matching TRBD1 (5 bases). The CDR3 length is 14 residues. Trimming shortened V by 5 bases and J by 7 bases, and 14 bases separated the two germline ends. In germline, CDR1 is MRHNA, CDR2 SNTAGT. The DNA of the CDR3 is TGTGCCAGCAGTTTCAGGGAACAAGTCGGGGAGCTGTTTTTT. It translates to CASSFREQVGELFF.

The chain couples TRBV27 to TRBJ2-6; a weak D match, TRBD1 (6 bases). Per germline, CDR1 MNHEY and CDR2 SMNVEV (reference sequence). The CDR3 runs 19 residues. The germline V and J ends were trimmed by 6 bases and 0 bases, with 21 bases remaining between them. CDR3 region: CASSVTLNRVASGANVLTF. The CDR3 coding sequence is TGTGCCAGCAGCGTCACCCTGAACAGGGTCGCCTCTGGGGCCAACGTCCTGACTTTC. Together with reference TRBV27 and TRBJ2-6, the CDR3 gives the full variable domain: EAQVTQNPRYLITVTGKKLTVTCSQNMNHEYMSWYRQDPGLGLRQIYYSMNVEVTDKGDVPEGYKVSRKEKRNFPLILESPSPNQTSLYFCASSVTLNRVASGANVLTFGAGSRLTVL.

This clone was counted a few times. V gene TRBV6-5 combines with J gene TRBJ1-2, with D possibly being TRBD1 (6 bases). CDR1 is MNHEY, CDR2 SVGAGI, per germline. The CDR3 is 14 residues long. V shed 6 bases and J shed 0 bases, with 11 bases lying between them. The CDR3 loop is CASSLGGANYGYTF. DNA for the CDR3: TGTGCCAGCAGCCTAGGGGGAGCTAACTATGGCTACACCTTC.

As DNA, the CDR3 is TGTGCCAGCAGCGCGGGACAGTCTAGCAATCAGCCCCAGCATTTT. Protein: CASSAGQSSNQPQHF. The chain recombines TRBV5-5 with TRBJ1-5; 7 nucleotides align to TRBD1. Germline V CDR1 and CDR2: SGHKS, YYEKEE (reference sequence). The CDR3 is 15 residues long. V shed 4 bases and J 0 bases; nucleotides not matched to a gene: 4.

A few counts support this clone. This chain uses TRBV9 with TRBJ1-1; unclear D gene. V was pared by 3 bases and J by 1 base, with 4 bases between. The CDR3 is made up of 12 amino acids. From germline, CDR1 is SGDLS and CDR2 YYNGEE. The CDR3 sequence is CASSAPNTEAFF. The DNA of the CDR3 is TGTGCCAGCAGCGCTCCGAACACTGAAGCTTTCTTT. The full variable domain, its missing parts supplied by reference TRBV9 and TRBJ1-1, is DSGVTQTPKHLITATGQRVTLRCSPRSGDLSVYWYQQSLDQGLQFLIQYYNGEERAKGNILERFSAQQFPDLHSELNLSSLELGDSALYFCASSAPNTEAFFGQGTRLTVV.

There are a few counts of this clone. The chain recombines TRBV21-1 with TRBJ1-6; the table assigns TRBD1, which was not confirmed against the DNA. TRBV21-1 is a pseudogene. This CDR3 is built from 17 residues. DNA of the CDR3: TGTGCCAGCAGCAAAGAAGATGAGGGGGCTAGAAATTCACCCCTCCACTTT. This translates into CASSKEDEGARNSPLHF.

This rearrangement joins TRBV4-2 to TRBJ2-3; weak D call: TRBD1 (5 bases). V was trimmed by 4 bases and J by 3 bases, leaving 23 bases between them. Per germline, CDR1 LGHNA and CDR2 YNFKEQ. The CDR3 sequence is 18 residues long. CDR3 in DNA: TGTGCCAGCAGCCCCTCCTTAGGGGAAACTAAAAGGACAGATACGCAGTATTTT. This encodes CASSPSLGETKRTDTQYF.

V usage is TRBV4-3 and J usage is TRBJ1-2; D is undetermined. The germline gives CDR1 LGHNA, CDR2 YSLEER. The CDR3 runs 16 residues. Trimming removed 4 bases from V and 0 bases from J, with 15 bases in between. The CDR3 sequence: CASSREVPVTNYGYTF. In nucleotides, the CDR3 is TGCGCCAGCAGCCGAGAGGTGCCAGTCACTAACTATGGCTACACCTTC.

The rearrangement joins TRBV7-8 to TRBJ2-7; perhaps TRBD2 as D (5 bases). This CDR3 comprises 13 residues. Trimming took off 7 bases at V and 5 bases at J, with 15 bases between the two ends. CDR1 and CDR2 (germline): SGHVS, FQNEAQ. The CDR3 loop reads CASNRGNGNEQYF. The CDR3 region has the DNA TGTGCCAGCAACCGAGGGAACGGGAACGAGCAGTACTTC. The whole variable domain, remainder taken from reference TRBV7-8 and TRBJ2-7, is GAGVSQSPRYKVAKRGQDVALRCDPISGHVSLFWYQQALGQGPEFLTYFQNEAQLDKSGLPSDRFFAERPEGSVSTLKIQRTQQEDSAVYLCASNRGNGNEQYFGPGTRLTVT.

This clone was seen a single time. The chain couples TRBV4-2 to TRBJ1-4; 7 bases align to TRBD1. CDR3 length: 18 residues. Germline trimming cut 4 bases from V and 8 bases from J; bases unmatched to any gene: 19. CDR1 and CDR2 (germline): LGHNA, YNFKEQ. This CDR3 reads CASSPYLTGEPYNEKLFF. CDR3 bases: TGTGCCAGCAGCCCCTACCTTACAGGGGAACCGTACAACGAAAAACTGTTTTTT.

The chain links TRBV7-9 to TRBJ2-3; 9 bases map to TRBD2. V shed 11 bases and J 5 bases; nucleotides not matched to a gene: 11. Germline lookup yields CDR1 SEHNR and CDR2 FQNEAQ (reference sequence). The CDR3 spans 14 residues. CDR3 DNA: TGTGCCTCAAGGCGTGGCGGGGGGGGAGATACGCAGTATTTT. Its translation is CASRRGGGGDTQYF.

The chain links TRBV7-2 to TRBJ1-2, with D perhaps matching TRBD1 (5 bases). The CDR3 runs to 17 residues. The V end lost 1 base, the J end lost 5 bases, and 20 bases lay between the germline ends. The V gene's germline CDR1 is SGHTA and CDR2 FQGNSA. CDR3 sequence reads: CASSLGFRDGPTYGYTF. In DNA form, the CDR3 reads TGTGCCAGCAGCTTAGGGTTCAGGGATGGGCCGACTTATGGCTACACCTTC.

This chain links TRBV5-4 with TRBJ1-2; 11 bases map to TRBD1. The ends lost 4 bases at V and 8 bases at J; junction bases unmatched: 4. CDR3 length: 13 residues. The germline gives CDR1 SGHNT, CDR2 YYREEE (reference sequence). The CDR3 DNA is TGTGCCAGCAGCCTGGGACAGGGGGGGGGCTACACCTTC. Translating it yields CASSLGQGGGYTF.

The J gene is TRBJ1-4, the V gene TRBV2, with 9 nucleotides matching TRBD1. Germline CDR1 reads SNHLY; CDR2 reads FYNNEI. The CDR3 covers 14 residues. V lost 11 bases and J lost 7; bases outside the gene matches: 11. The CDR3 sequence: CARKLQGAGEKLFF. DNA of the CDR3: TGTGCCCGAAAACTACAGGGGGCCGGTGAAAAACTGTTTTTT.

This chain links TRBV19 with TRBJ2-3; 9 nucleotides line up with TRBD2. CDR1 and CDR2 (germline): LNHDA, SQIVND (reference sequence). V lost 4 bases to trimming and J lost 1 base; unmatched junction nucleotides: 15. The CDR3 runs to 19 residues. The CDR3, as DNA: TGTGCCAGTAGTACAAGACTAGCGGACAAACTCTACCGCACAGATACGCAGTATTTT. Translating gives CASSTRLADKLYRTDTQYF.

This chain uses TRBV9 with TRBJ1-2; D may be TRBD1 (6 bases). The V and J ends lost 4 bases and 4 bases respectively, with 14 bases between them. The CDR3 has 14 amino acids. In germline, CDR1 is SGDLS, CDR2 YYNGEE. The CDR3 DNA follows: TGTGCCAGCAGCCCCCGGACAGCCTCCTATGGCTACACCTTC. Its protein product is CASSPRTASYGYTF. The full variable domain, with the rest looked up from reference TRBV9 and TRBJ1-2, is DSGVTQTPKHLITATGQRVTLRCSPRSGDLSVYWYQQSLDQGLQFLIQYYNGEERAKGNILERFSAQQFPDLHSELNLSSLELGDSALYFCASSPRTASYGYTFGSGTRLTVV.

The rearrangement uses TRBV19 and TRBJ1-4; 12 bases are a match to TRBD1. The CDR3 totals 17 residues. Germline CDR1 reads LNHDA; CDR2 reads SQIVND (reference sequence). V shed 5 bases and J 0 bases; nucleotides not matched to a gene: 4. The CDR3 protein is CASSWDRGPATNEKLFF. The CDR3 DNA reads TGTGCCAGTAGTTGGGACAGGGGGCCGGCAACTAATGAAAAACTGTTTTTT.

This chain links TRBV4-1 with TRBJ1-5; TRBD1 matches at 7 bases. The V segment lost 1 base and the J segment 5 bases; nucleotides outside the gene matches: 2. Germline V CDR1 and CDR2: MGHRA, YSYEKL. The CDR3 runs 14 residues. This chain's CDR3 is CASSQGQGYQPQHF. CDR3 nucleotide sequence: TGCGCCAGCAGCCAAGGACAGGGATATCAGCCCCAGCATTTT.

The chain carries TRBV6-1 and TRBJ2-5, with 9 bases matching TRBD1. Trimming removed 8 bases from V and 7 bases from J; junction bases left unmatched: 14. The germline V gene encodes CDR1 MNHNS and CDR2 SASEGT. The CDR3 is 15 residues long. The CDR3 loop reads CASGGSGQGPRTQYF. CDR3 sequence (DNA): TGTGCCAGCGGGGGATCAGGACAGGGGCCGCGGACCCAGTACTTC.

This rearrangement joins TRBV5-1 to TRBJ1-1; TRBD1 is a possible D gene (5 bases). V lost 3 bases and J 3 bases, leaving 12 bases between the germline ends. This CDR3 contains 14 residues. Germline CDR1 is SGHRS and CDR2 is YFSETQ. The CDR3 DNA sequence: TGCGCCAGCAGCTCCGGGGGGTCGTACACTGAAGCTTTCTTT. It yields the protein CASSSGGSYTEAFF. The full variable domain, in which reference TRBV5-1 and TRBJ1-1 provide the parts outside the CDR3, is KAGVTQTPRYLIKTRGQQVTLSCSPISGHRSVSWYQQTPGQGLQFLFEYFSETQRNKGNFPGRFSGRQFSNSRSEMNVSTLELGDSALYLCASSSGGSYTEAFFGQGTRLTVV.

The chain couples TRBV9 to TRBJ2-3, with TRBD1 as a possible D gene (6 bases). This CDR3 contains 13 residues. The V gene lost 3 bases and the J gene lost 6 bases, with 11 bases spanning the gap. Germline V CDR1 and CDR2: SGDLS, YYNGEE. In DNA form, the CDR3 reads TGTGCCAGCAGCGGGGGGCTCGCGGATACGCAGTATTTT. Residues: CASSGGLADTQYF.

The rearrangement joins TRBV19 to TRBJ2-3, with TRBD2 matching 8 bases. The CDR3 spans 13 residues. The germline V gene has CDR1 LNHDA and CDR2 SQIVND (reference sequence). The V segment lost 6 bases and the J segment 3 bases; nucleotides outside the gene matches: 2. The CDR3 spells CASSGGATDTQYF. DNA for the CDR3: TGTGCCAGTAGCGGGGGGGCGACAGATACGCAGTATTTT.

The table lists this clone with a count of one. This chain joins TRBV6-5 and TRBJ1-2; no firm D call. Germline CDR1 and CDR2: MNHEY and SVGAGI. Trimming removed 6 bases at V and 1 base at J, with 12 bases between. This CDR3 region has 14 residues. In DNA, the CDR3 is TGTGCCAGCAGACCTAGCTGGGTTAACTATGGCTACACCTTC. Translation gives CASRPSWVNYGYTF.

The chain is built from TRBV5-1 and TRBJ2-2, with 13 bases that match TRBD2. This CDR3 has 18 amino acids. V gave up 5 bases and J gave up 1 base; unmatched junction bases: 8. CDR1 SGHRS and CDR2 YFSETQ come from the germline V gene. The CDR3 region is CASRRTSGGDKNTGELFF. The CDR3 region has the DNA TGCGCCAGCAGGCGGACTAGCGGGGGTGATAAGAACACCGGGGAGCTGTTTTTT.

This chain links TRBV6-1 with TRBJ2-2; 7 nucleotides line up with TRBD2. V lost 1 base to trimming and J lost 6 bases; unmatched junction nucleotides: 5. CDR1 and CDR2 (germline): MNHNS, SASEGT. This CDR3 comprises 15 residues. In DNA, the CDR3 is TGTGCCAGCAGTGAAGAGGGAGGGATGGCCGGGGAGCTGTTTTTT. This sequence encodes CASSEEGGMAGELFF.

The J gene is TRBJ2-1, the V gene TRBV7-2; D is unclear. V was cut by 0 bases and J by 0 bases, with 9 bases left in between. This CDR3 has 16 residues. Germline V CDR1 and CDR2: SGHTA, FQGNSA. CDR3 residues: CASSLALVSSYNEQFF. CDR3 nucleotide sequence: TGTGCCAGCAGCTTAGCCTTAGTTAGCTCCTACAATGAGCAGTTCTTC.

In its sample, this clone was seen once. The J gene is TRBJ1-4, the V gene TRBV19; 8 bases agree with TRBD1. From germline, CDR1 is LNHDA and CDR2 SQIVND (reference sequence). The CDR3 loop spans 14 amino acids. After removal of 9 bases from V and 8 bases from J, the junction contained 11 bases not matched to a gene. CDR3 protein: CASRAGQGHEKLFF. CDR3 sequence (DNA): TGTGCCAGCAGAGCCGGACAGGGACACGAAAAACTGTTTTTT.

The genes are TRBV6-6 and TRBJ1-1; unclear D gene. The germline CDR1 and CDR2 sequences are MNHNY and SVGAGI (reference sequence). CDR3 length equals 13 residues. V lost 2 bases, J lost 2 bases, and 6 bases lay in between. CDR3 nucleotide sequence: TGTGCCAGCAGTTACGGCAGAAACACTGAAGCTTTCTTT. Its translation is CASSYGRNTEAFF.